The text below deals with one T cell receptor beta chain. This clonotype was picked up many times. Its cognate antigen has yet to be identified. Base-call qualities are not available, and no considerably larger clone is one nucleotide away. Reads for this sample came from an Illumina HiSeq 1500. TCRdb reworked the public reads: Q25 trimming with fastp, MiXCR clone assembly, productive beta chains retained. Each CDR3 protein appears once, grouped with its most common genes and DNA. This sample is represented by approximately 630,000 distinct CDR3 sequences; 20% to 25% of them were singletons. Approximately 8% of the sample is held by the ten biggest clonotypes. This entry is derived from a study of T cell repertoires in cytomegalovirus infection (dated by TCRdb to about 2019). For the study in its entirety: Donor HLA type was relevant to the analysis, as public TCR beta signatures indicated carriage of CMV infection together with the matching HLA type. The paper as a whole reports these results and caveats: In both this cohort and an independent cohort of 300 to 450 donors, the cumulative frequency of public TCR beta family members distinguished carriers of CMV infection plus the relevant HLA type. The ex vivo response was dominated by HLA-C-restricted CMV-specific TCR beta clonotypes, which also provided the single most frequent clonotype in two of eight donors.

The junction shows trimming of 4 bases on V and 4 bases on J, plus 11 bases between the germline ends. CDR3 length: 14 amino acids, cysteine to phenylalanine. Only the CDR3 DNA stays, 42 bases, in frame from base 1. From the germline V gene, CDR1 is SGHTA and CDR2 is FQGNSA. The specimen was CD8+ T cells from PBMCs. In this chain, TRBV7-2 is recombined with TRBJ1-5; TRBD1 is possibly the D segment (5 matching bases). This TCR was recovered from a human donor in good health (CMV status not recorded). Some clones in this sample may be carry-over from other donors' samples. The encoded CDR3 is CASSSGPGNQPQHF. The nucleotides read TGTGCCAGCAGCTCGGGACCTGGGAATCAGCCCCAGCATTTT. Reference TRBV7-2 and TRBJ1-5 proteins supply the regions before and after the CDR3; the full variable domain is: GAGVSQSPSNKVTEKGKDVELRCDPISGHTALYWYRQSLGQGLEFLIYFQGNSAPDKSGLPSDRFSAERTGGSVSTLTIQRTQQEDSAVYLCASSSGPGNQPQHFGDGTRLSIL.